Here is one T cell receptor beta chain with its context. Methods used by the authors: Researchers report that nucleated cell counts were estimated from reference gene primer amplification. Profiling relied on immunoSEQ multiplex PCR, and the TCRdb table lists in-frame clones only, not all of them. From that table come the V and J calls and clone size; the DNA was used to work out D and trimming. The sample shows about 190,000 clones, approximately 86% of them seen only once. The data stem from a study of blood T cell repertoires in COVID-19. Study-level background: Collection of acute and convalescent COVID-19 samples took place in the United States, Italy and Spain. PBMCs, B-cell-depleted T cells, or T cells provided the cDNA or gDNA that made up the material.

CDR1 MNHEY and CDR2 SVGAGI come from the germline V gene. The CDR3 is 13 residues long. Trimming cost V 4 bases and J 3 bases, with 9 bases left between them. The J gene is TRBJ1-1, the V gene TRBV6-5, with D possibly being TRBD1 (5 bases). Sequencing was carried out using peripheral blood. The TCR comes from a man aged 25 to 40 with acute or convalescent COVID-19. For the CDR3, the DNA is TGTGCCAGCAGTTGGGGCGGGGACACTGAAGCTTTCTTT. This translates into CASSWGGDTEAFF.